The clone carrying this T cell receptor beta chain was detected only a few times. The sample comes from a study of human T cells and chemical hapten exposure. TCRdb called the RACE reads again in MiXCR, with one record for every CDR3 protein. The profile shows some 82,000 distinct CDR3 sequences, about 11% of them singletons. Germline V gene data show CDR1 as MNHNS and CDR2 as SASEGT. The CDR3 sequence is 14 residues long. The ends lost 10 bases at V and 3 bases at J; junction bases unmatched: 12. Indicated time point: patch test 1, 2 weeks after DPC sensitization. Regarding treatment: therapeutic diphenylcyclopropenone sensitization with weekly scalp DPC.

The chain is built from TRBV6-1 and TRBJ2-7; 7 positions agree with TRBD1. The TCR comes from a woman between 45 and 60 years old with alopecia areata. Some clones in this sample may be carry-over from other donors' samples. The input for sequencing was whole blood, taken in connection with sensitization to the hapten diphenylcyclopropenone (DPC). DNA of the CDR3: TGTGCCACCCTACTCGGGACAGTAGTCTACGAGCAGTACTTC. It codes for CATLLGTVVYEQYF.